Following are 22 T cell receptor beta chains from one sample sequenced in a study of follicular helper T cells after annual influenza vaccination. Clones were sequenced by immunoSEQ multiplex PCR, and TCRdb holds only the in-frame ones, with some missing. Of some 9,800 clones detected, roughly 85% appear once; the ten largest clones hold around 0.4%. The time point here: 2015-2016 season, 7 days after influenza vaccination. This specimen was CXCR5- memory CD4+ T cells sorted from blood, taken 7 days after influenza vaccination. The receptors originated from an adult who received the influenza vaccine.

This clone was picked up one time. The chain uses TRBV27 and TRBJ2-1; the match to TRBD2 covers 8 bases. J gave up 15 bases and V 6 bases, and 7 bases lay outside the gene matches. This CDR3 comprises 11 residues. Germline CDR1 is MNHEY and CDR2 is SMNVEV (reference sequence). The CDR3 DNA sequence: TGTGCCAGCAGCCGAGCGGGGGTCTCGTTCTTC. It encodes CASSRAGVSFF.

The chain recombines TRBV11-2 with TRBJ1-4, with TRBD1 matching over 8 bases. The CDR3 runs 16 residues. Germline V gene data show CDR1 as SGHAT and CDR2 as FQNNGV. V shed 5 bases and J 7 bases; nucleotides not matched to a gene: 12. CDR3 DNA sequence: TGTGCCAGCAGCACGACCAGGGGGCGCGTGGGTGAAAAACTGTTTTTT. This gives the protein CASSTTRGRVGEKLFF.

This sequence joins TRBV5-4 and TRBJ1-3, with unresolved D. This CDR3 spans 15 amino acids. V was pared by 3 bases and J by 2 bases, with 12 bases between. The germline gives CDR1 SGHNT, CDR2 YYREEE (reference sequence). CDR3 residues: CASSSNDMPGNTIYF. The CDR3 bases are TGTGCCAGCAGCTCGAATGACATGCCTGGAAACACCATATATTTT.

This clone was observed a single time. This chain connects TRBV5-1 to TRBJ2-1, with 7 bases matching TRBD2. Per germline, CDR1 SGHRS and CDR2 YFSETQ. Trimming removed 0 bases from V and 4 bases from J; junction bases left unmatched: 7. The CDR3 has 16 amino acids. CDR3 sequence (DNA): TGCGCCAGCAGCTTGGGATCGGGGGGAAGGTACAATGAGCAGTTCTTC. Translating gives CASSLGSGGRYNEQFF.

This clone has more than one count but fewer than ten. The chain combines TRBV2 with TRBJ2-7, with 12 nucleotides matching TRBD2. Germline trimming cut 6 bases from V and 3 bases from J; bases unmatched to any gene: 3. The germline gives CDR1 SNHLY, CDR2 FYNNEI. The CDR3 runs to 14 residues. For the CDR3, the DNA is TGTGCCAGCAGGATGACTAGCGGGAGCTACGAGCAGTACTTC. This translates into CASRMTSGSYEQYF.

This chain joins TRBV28 and TRBJ1-1, with D perhaps TRBD1 (6 bases). Germline CDR1 and CDR2: MDHEN and SYDVKM. The CDR3 is 15 residues long. Deletions cut 7 bases from V and 4 bases from J, with 19 bases between. Here the CDR3 reads CASTRATKGGTEAFF. The CDR3 DNA sequence: TGTGCCAGCACCAGAGCAACTAAAGGGGGCACTGAAGCTTTCTTT.

This rearrangement joins TRBV7-2 to TRBJ2-4; D is perhaps TRBD1 or TRBD2 (5 bases each). This CDR3 region has 16 residues. The V gene lost 6 bases and the J gene lost 10 bases, with 25 bases spanning the gap. The germline V gene encodes CDR1 SGHTA and CDR2 FQGNSA. The CDR3 bases are TGTGCCAGCAGGCCTCACATGGGACCACGCTCTATGATTCAGTACTTC. Protein product: CASRPHMGPRSMIQYF. Looking up the rest from reference TRBV7-2 and TRBJ2-4 gives the full variable domain: GAGVSQSPSNKVTEKGKDVELRCDPISGHTALYWYRQSLGQGLEFLIYFQGNSAPDKSGLPSDRFSAERTGGSVSTLTIQRTQQEDSAVYLCASRPHMGPRSMIQYFGAGTRLSVL.

There are a few counts of this clone. V is TRBV19 and J is TRBJ2-2, with D perhaps assigned TRBD1 or TRBD2 (6 bases each). Germline V gene data show CDR1 as LNHDA and CDR2 as SQIVND (reference sequence). V lost 3 bases, J lost 4 bases, and 12 bases lay in between. The CDR3 covers 15 residues. This CDR3 reads CASSMGRGVTGELFF. In DNA, the CDR3 is TGTGCCAGTAGTATGGGAAGGGGGGTCACCGGGGAGCTGTTTTTT.

This chain uses TRBV5-5 with TRBJ2-7; 9 bases line up with TRBD2. Germline loops: CDR1 SGHKS, CDR2 YYEKEE (reference sequence). The V gene end was trimmed by 1 base and the J gene end by 5 bases; junction bases not matched to a gene: 19. CDR3 size: 19 residues. DNA for the CDR3: TGTGCCAGCAGCTTGAGGTCGTTTAGGACTAGCGCCGGGCTCAACGAGCAGTACTTC. Its protein is CASSLRSFRTSAGLNEQYF.

The chain is built from TRBV7-6 and TRBJ1-2; D is unclear. The ends were cut back, 4 bases at V and 0 bases at J, with 6 bases in the middle. CDR3 length: 13 amino acids. Germline CDR1 and CDR2: SGHVS and FNYEAQ. CDR3 sequence: CASSSSPNYGYTF. CDR3 DNA sequence: TGTGCCAGCAGCTCCAGTCCTAACTATGGCTACACCTTC. Looking up the rest from reference TRBV7-6 and TRBJ1-2 gives the full variable domain: GAGVSQSPRYKVTKRGQDVALRCDPISGHVSLYWYRQALGQGPEFLTYFNYEAQQDKSGLPNDRFSAERPEGSISTLTIQRTEQRDSAMYRCASSSSPNYGYTFGSGTRLTVV.

This clone was found once. The gene calls are TRBV19 and TRBJ1-5, with 10 bases fitting TRBD1. In germline, CDR1 is LNHDA, CDR2 SQIVND (reference sequence). V lost 3 bases, J lost 1 base, and 3 bases stayed unmatched. The CDR3 totals 16 residues. The CDR3 nucleotides are TGTGCCAGTAGTATGACGGGACAGGGGAGCAATCAGCCCCAGCATTTT. The encoded protein is CASSMTGQGSNQPQHF. The variable domain in full, with the rest retrieved from reference TRBV19 and TRBJ1-5, is DGGITQSPKYLFRKEGQNVTLSCEQNLNHDAMYWYRQDPGQGLRLIYYSQIVNDFQKGDIAEGYSVSREKKESFPLTVTSAQKNPTAFYLCASSMTGQGSNQPQHFGDGTRLSIL.

The rearrangement joins TRBV5-1 to TRBJ1-1, with D tentatively TRBD1 (5 bases). The CDR3 loop spans 13 amino acids. Between the trimmed V and J ends, which lost 4 bases and 1 base, there was a span of 8 bases. From germline, CDR1 is SGHRS and CDR2 YFSETQ. CDR3 bases: TGCGCCAGCAGCCCGGGGGAGAACACTGAAGCTTTCTTT. It translates to CASSPGENTEAFF.

This rearrangement joins TRBV5-1 to TRBJ2-3; 8 bases agree with TRBD1. V gave up 0 bases and J gave up 5 bases; unmatched junction bases: 14. CDR3 length: 18 amino acids. Germline CDR1 reads SGHRS; CDR2 reads YFSETQ. CDR3 in amino acids: CASSLDVRQGLAGDTQYF. In nucleotides, the CDR3 is TGCGCCAGCAGCTTGGATGTAAGACAGGGGCTGGCGGGAGATACGCAGTATTTT. Variable domain in full (rest from reference TRBV5-1 and TRBJ2-3): KAGVTQTPRYLIKTRGQQVTLSCSPISGHRSVSWYQQTPGQGLQFLFEYFSETQRNKGNFPGRFSGRQFSNSRSEMNVSTLELGDSALYLCASSLDVRQGLAGDTQYFGPGTRLTVL.

This chain joins TRBV7-9 and TRBJ1-5; D perhaps matches TRBD1 (5 bases). CDR1 is SEHNR and CDR2 is FQNEAQ in the germline V gene (reference sequence). The CDR3 consists of 13 residues. V lost 10 bases and J 3 bases, leaving 13 bases between the germline ends. The CDR3 protein is CAIAGGNNQPQHF. For the CDR3, the DNA is TGTGCCATCGCGGGGGGAAACAATCAGCCCCAGCATTTT.

This sequence joins TRBV11-2 and TRBJ1-4; D perhaps matches TRBD1 (5 bases). Germline V gene lookup returns CDR1 SGHAT and CDR2 FQNNGV. The V gene lost 4 bases and the J gene lost 1 base, with 10 bases spanning the gap. The CDR3 is 15 amino acids. The CDR3 here is CASSSSGVTNEKLFF. The CDR3 DNA follows: TGTGCCAGCAGCTCGTCGGGGGTAACTAATGAAAAACTGTTTTTT. Variable domain in full (rest from reference TRBV11-2 and TRBJ1-4): EAGVAQSPRYKIIEKRQSVAFWCNPISGHATLYWYQQILGQGPKLLIQFQNNGVVDDSQLPKDRFSAERLKGVDSTLKIQPAKLEDSAVYLCASSSSGVTNEKLFFGSGTQLSVL.

This chain connects TRBV6-1 to TRBJ1-5; TRBD1 is a possible D gene (6 bases). Germline assignment: CDR1 MNHNS and CDR2 SASEGT. The CDR3 runs to 11 residues. DNA of the CDR3: TGTGTTAAAAAGGGGGATCAGCCCCAGCATTTT. Encoded protein: CVKKGDQPQHF.

This chain connects TRBV6-1 to TRBJ1-5, with D unclear. Germline V gene sequence: CDR1 MNHNS, CDR2 SASEGT. The CDR3 covers 14 residues. V lost 2 bases and J lost 1, with 6 bases in between. CDR3: CASSEKNSNQPQHF. For the CDR3, the DNA is TGTGCCAGCAGTGAAAAAAACAGCAATCAGCCCCAGCATTTT.

This chain joins TRBV21-1 and TRBJ2-3. TRBV21-1 is shown as a pseudogene. This CDR3 is built from 14 residues. Here the CDR3 reads CASSRAWGTDTQYF. DNA for the CDR3: TGTGCCAGCAGCAGGGCCTGGGGGACAGATACGCAGTATTTT.

The chain has TRBV2 and TRBJ2-5; D is uncertain. The germline V gene encodes CDR1 SNHLY and CDR2 FYNNEI. V was trimmed by 2 bases and J by 2 bases, leaving 9 bases between them. This CDR3 is 14 amino acids long. CDR3 sequence: CASSELTSQETQYF. As DNA, the CDR3 is TGTGCCAGCAGTGAACTCACTTCACAAGAGACCCAGTACTTC.

J is TRBJ2-7 and V is TRBV5-1; a weak D match, TRBD1 (7 bases). Germline V gene lookup returns CDR1 SGHRS and CDR2 YFSETQ. The CDR3 extends over 14 amino acids. Trimming left V 7 bases short and J 5 bases short, with 19 bases between. DNA for the CDR3: TGCGCCAGCGGAATGACAGGGTCTAGCGACGAGCAGTACTTC. Protein product: CASGMTGSSDEQYF.

CDR3 bases: TGCGCCAGCAGCTCACAGGGTCCAAACACAGATACGCAGTATTTT. Translation gives CASSSQGPNTDTQYF. The rearrangement joins TRBV5-1 to TRBJ2-3; a weak D match, TRBD1 (6 bases). Germline loops: CDR1 SGHRS, CDR2 YFSETQ. The CDR3 covers 15 residues. The V end lost 3 bases, the J end lost 2 bases, and 13 bases lay between the germline ends.

The genes are TRBV29-1 and TRBJ2-2; D is unclear. This CDR3 spans 13 amino acids. CDR1 and CDR2 (germline): SQVTM, ANQGSEA. The germline V and J ends were trimmed by 7 bases and 4 bases, with 13 bases remaining between them. CDR3 sequence: CSATNVVTGELFF. For the CDR3, the DNA is TGCAGCGCTACGAACGTGGTCACCGGGGAGCTGTTTTTT.